The clone carrying this T cell receptor (beta chain) was found once. What it binds is unknown. Building of the TCR beta libraries involved iRepertoire HTBI primers and Arm-PCR of CDR3 regions. From the multiplex PCR reads, TCRdb called clonotypes with MiXCR, one entry per CDR3 protein. The sample holds hundreds of thousands of distinct CDR3 sequences, approximately 12% seen once. CDR1 MGHDK and CDR2 SYGVNS come from the germline V gene. V was clipped by 10 bases and J by 0 bases, with 13 bases between them. The CDR3 is 14 residues long. This sample was taken from a study of regulatory T cells in long-lasting Graves disease. Study-wide findings and caveats: The study found TRBV28, TRBJ1-2 and TRBJ2-5 favored in persistent disease.

Time point of the sample: newly diagnosed GD, antithyroid drugs for less than 3 months. From PBMCs, RNA was extracted and then used to make the TCR library. A further study also used this sample, focusing on T cells in Graves' hyperthyroidism and ophthalmopathy. This second study says: Graves' hyperthyroidism was deemed stable given no ophthalmopathy progression within 18 months. It was uncontrolled infection, other autoimmune disease, pregnancy or lactation that excluded patients.

The source of this sequence is a woman in her twenties or thirties with Graves disease. The gene calls are TRBV25-1 and TRBJ2-1; D not resolved. Sequenced material: peripheral blood mononuclear cells (PBMCs), taken at new diagnosis, from a patient treated with antithyroid drugs. The CDR3 protein is CATRDTGSYNEQFF. CDR3 nucleotide sequence: TGTGCCACCCGAGACACGGGCTCCTACAATGAGCAGTTCTTC.